The clone carrying this T cell receptor beta chain was counted once. These data originate in a study of cytomegalovirus exposure and HLA in healthy donors. 60 Vbeta and 13 Jbeta primers were used in PCR. TCRdb's copy holds only in-frame clones and misses some; the assay was immunoSEQ multiplex PCR. Among 70,000 to 90,000 clones listed, roughly 75% were seen once. Donors counted as nominally healthy when sampled, yet unrecorded immune exposures were likely. Sequencing used PBMCs. The TCR was taken from a man aged 35 to 55 in good health and CMV-seronegative.

CDR3 nucleotides: TGTGCCAGCAGCTTGGACGAGGAGGCTTTCTTT. This sequence encodes CASSLDEEAFF. The chain joins TRBV5-6 to TRBJ1-1, with no clear D. Germline CDR1 and CDR2: SGHDT and YYEEEE. The CDR3 runs to 11 residues. The V end was cut by 0 bases, the J end by 11 bases, with 8 bases between.